This T cell receptor beta chain was recorded in a study of blood T cells in healthy people across ages. For the study at large: When template switching was applied, about one barcoded beta molecule was captured per two T cells. Study-wide results and limits: Per-million-T-cell TCR beta diversity fell roughly linearly with age.

The CDR3 extends over 14 amino acids. The trim removed 11 bases at V and 4 bases at J, leaving 7 bases unmatched. Comments on this clonotype: Its antigen is unknown.

PCR was performed a second time for roughly 7 to 11 cycles using a sample-barcoded 5' primer and a J-beta primer mix. TCRdb recomputed calls from the 5' RACE reads with MiXCR, one row per CDR3 protein. The repertoire consists of about 1.7 million distinct CDR3 sequences, with roughly 30% occurring once and the leading ten covering more than 6%. The J gene is TRBJ2-1, the V gene TRBV12-3 or TRBV12-4; 11 positions agree with TRBD2. The receptor's source is a young woman in good health. The sequenced material came from blood. This chain's CDR3 is CACLAGGVYNEQFF. The DNA for the CDR3 is TGTGCCTGTTTAGCGGGGGGGGTGTACAATGAGCAGTTCTTC.